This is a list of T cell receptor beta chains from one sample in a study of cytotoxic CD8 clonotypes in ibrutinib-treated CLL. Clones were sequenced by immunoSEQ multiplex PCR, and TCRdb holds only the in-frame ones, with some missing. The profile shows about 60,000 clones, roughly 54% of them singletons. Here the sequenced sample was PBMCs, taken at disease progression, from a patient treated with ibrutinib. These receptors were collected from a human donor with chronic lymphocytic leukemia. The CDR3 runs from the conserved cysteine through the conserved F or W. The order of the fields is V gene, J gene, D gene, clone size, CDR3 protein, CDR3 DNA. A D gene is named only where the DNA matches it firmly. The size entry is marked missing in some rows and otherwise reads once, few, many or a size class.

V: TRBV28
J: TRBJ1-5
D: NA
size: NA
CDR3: CASTLGGFSNQPQHF
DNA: TGTGCCAGCACCCTGGGGGGCTTTAGCAATCAGCCCCAGCATTTT

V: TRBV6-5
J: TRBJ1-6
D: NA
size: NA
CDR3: CASTTGWTNSPLHF
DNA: TGTGCCAGCACTACAGGGTGGACGAATTCACCCCTCCACTTT

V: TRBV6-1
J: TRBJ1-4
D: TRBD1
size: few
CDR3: CASSVPDRGADGLFF
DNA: TGTGCCAGCAGCGTACCCGACAGGGGGGCTGATGGGCTGTTTTTT

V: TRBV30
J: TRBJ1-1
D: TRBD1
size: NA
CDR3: CAWSLGQSSLAFF
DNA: TGTGCCTGGAGTCTGGGACAGAGTAGTCTGGCTTTCTTT

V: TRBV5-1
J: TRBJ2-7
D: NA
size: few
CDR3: CASSFTRGPYEQYF
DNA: TGCGCCAGCAGCTTTACCCGCGGCCCCTACGAGCAGTACTTC

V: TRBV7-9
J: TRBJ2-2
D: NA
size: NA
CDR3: CASSLWVTGELFF
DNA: TGTGCCAGCAGCTTATGGGTAACCGGGGAGCTGTTTTTT

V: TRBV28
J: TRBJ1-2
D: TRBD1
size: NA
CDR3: CASSKTGTGYGYTF
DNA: TGTGCCAGCAGCAAAACCGGGACAGGTTATGGCTACACCTTC

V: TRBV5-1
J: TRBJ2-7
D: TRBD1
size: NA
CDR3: CASSGRDRDPQYF
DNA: TGCGCCAGCAGCGGCCGGGACAGGGATCCGCAGTACTTC

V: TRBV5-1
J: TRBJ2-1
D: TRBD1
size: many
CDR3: CASSQPGTANNEQFF
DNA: TGCGCCAGCAGCCAGCCTGGGACAGCCAACAATGAGCAGTTCTTC

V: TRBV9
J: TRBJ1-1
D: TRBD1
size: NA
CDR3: CASSVSQETTGGAWEAFF
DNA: TGTGCCAGCAGCGTCTCACAAGAAACCACAGGGGGCGCCTGGGAAGCTTTCTTT

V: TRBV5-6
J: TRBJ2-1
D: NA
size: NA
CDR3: CASSLVSSGDEQFF
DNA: TGTGCCAGCAGCTTGGTCAGCTCCGGCGATGAGCAGTTCTTC

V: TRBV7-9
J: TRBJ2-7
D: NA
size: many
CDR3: CASSSTGYEQYF
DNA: TGTGCCAGCAGCTCCACAGGCTACGAGCAGTACTTC

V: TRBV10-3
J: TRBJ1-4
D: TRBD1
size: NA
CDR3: CAIKGDSGGPNEKLFF
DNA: TGTGCCATCAAAGGGGACAGTGGCGGCCCCAATGAAAAACTGTTTTTT

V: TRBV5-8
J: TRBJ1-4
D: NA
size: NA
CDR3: CASSLGQAATNEKLFF
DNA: TGTGCCAGCAGCTTGGGCCAGGCCGCAACTAATGAAAAACTGTTTTTT

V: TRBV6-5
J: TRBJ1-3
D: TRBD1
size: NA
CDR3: CASSYRDSNRATIYF
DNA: TGTGCCAGCAGTTACCGGGACAGTAATCGTGCCACCATATATTTT

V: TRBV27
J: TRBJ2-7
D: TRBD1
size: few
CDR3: CASSLSVQGYEQYF
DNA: TGTGCCAGCAGTTTATCGGTACAGGGGTACGAGCAGTACTTC

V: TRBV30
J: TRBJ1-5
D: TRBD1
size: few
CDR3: CAWSSGQGGQPQHF
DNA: TGTGCCTGGAGCTCAGGACAGGGGGGGCAGCCCCAGCATTTT

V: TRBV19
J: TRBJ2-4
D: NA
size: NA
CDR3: CASSQGAKNIQYF
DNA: TGTGCCAGTAGCCAGGGGGCCAAAAACATTCAGTACTTC

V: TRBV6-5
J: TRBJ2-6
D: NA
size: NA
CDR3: CASKRANSGANVLTF
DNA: TGTGCCAGCAAAAGAGCCAACTCTGGGGCCAACGTCCTGACTTTC

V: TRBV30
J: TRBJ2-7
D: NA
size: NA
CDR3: CAWSVSGGPGYEQYF
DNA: TGTGCCTGGAGTGTATCCGGGGGCCCTGGATACGAGCAGTACTTC

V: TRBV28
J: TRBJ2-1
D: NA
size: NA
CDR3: CASGGDPAYNEQFF
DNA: TGTGCCAGCGGCGGGGACCCCGCCTACAATGAGCAGTTCTTC

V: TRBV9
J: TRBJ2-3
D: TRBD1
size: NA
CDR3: CASSVLQGQTDTQYF
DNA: TGTGCCAGCAGCGTATTACAGGGGCAAACAGATACGCAGTATTTT

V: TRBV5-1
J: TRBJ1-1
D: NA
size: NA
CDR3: CASSPLFLGGLLNTEAFF
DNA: TGCGCCAGCAGTCCGCTTTTTTTGGGGGGGTTACTGAACACTGAAGCTTTCTTT

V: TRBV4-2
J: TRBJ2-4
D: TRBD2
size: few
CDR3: CASKGSSGRSKNIQYF
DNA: TGTGCCAGCAAAGGGTCTAGCGGGCGGTCCAAAAACATTCAGTACTTC

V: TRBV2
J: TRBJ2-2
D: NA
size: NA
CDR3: CASSEVLTGELFF
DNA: TGTGCCAGCAGTGAAGTTTTGACCGGGGAGCTGTTTTTT

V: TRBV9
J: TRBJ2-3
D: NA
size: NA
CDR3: CASSVAAGSVDTQYF
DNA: TGTGCCAGCAGCGTAGCGGCGGGATCGGTAGATACGCAGTATTTT

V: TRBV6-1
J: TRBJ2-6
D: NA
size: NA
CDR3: CASSKVSPGWANVLTF
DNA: TGTGCCAGCAGTAAAGTAAGCCCGGGGTGGGCCAACGTCCTGACTTTC

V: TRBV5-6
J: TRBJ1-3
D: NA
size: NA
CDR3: CASSFFSSGNTIYF
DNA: TGTGCCAGCAGCTTTTTTTCCTCTGGAAACACCATATATTTT

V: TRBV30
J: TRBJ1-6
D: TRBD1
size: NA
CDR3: CAWSRTGSSYNSPLHF
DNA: TGTGCCTGGAGCCGGACAGGGAGCTCCTATAATTCACCCCTCCACTTT

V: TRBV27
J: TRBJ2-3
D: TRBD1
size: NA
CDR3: CASSYRTGRLDTQYF
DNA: TGTGCCAGCAGTTATAGGACAGGGAGATTAGATACGCAGTATTTT

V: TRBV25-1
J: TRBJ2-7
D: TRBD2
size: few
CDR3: CASSESSGSSYEQYF
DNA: TGTGCCAGCAGTGAATCAAGCGGGAGCTCCTACGAGCAGTACTTC

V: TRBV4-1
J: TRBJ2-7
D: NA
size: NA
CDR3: CASSQGSVQAYEQYF
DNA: TGCGCCAGCAGCCAAGGGTCCGTCCAGGCTTACGAGCAGTACTTC

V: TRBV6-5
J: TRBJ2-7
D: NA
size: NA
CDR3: CASSRQAPYTYEQYF
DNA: TGTGCCAGCAGTAGACAGGCTCCCTATACCTACGAGCAGTACTTC

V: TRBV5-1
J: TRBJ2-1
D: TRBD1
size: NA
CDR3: CASSPTGVEHNEQFF
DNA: TGCGCCAGCAGCCCGACAGGGGTTGAACACAATGAGCAGTTCTTC

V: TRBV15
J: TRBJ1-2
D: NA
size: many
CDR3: CATSRDRDNYGYTF
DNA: TGTGCCACCAGCAGAGATCGGGATAACTATGGCTACACCTTC

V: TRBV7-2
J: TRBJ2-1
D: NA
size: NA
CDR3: CASKDLSYNEQFF
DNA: TGTGCCAGCAAAGATTTGTCCTACAATGAGCAGTTCTTC

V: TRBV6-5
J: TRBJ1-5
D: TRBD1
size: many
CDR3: CASRQDRGHWQPQHF
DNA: TGTGCCAGCAGACAAGACAGGGGGCATTGGCAGCCCCAGCATTTT

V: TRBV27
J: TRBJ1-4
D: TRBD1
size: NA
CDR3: CASSRQGANEKLFF
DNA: TGTGCCAGCAGTCGACAGGGGGCTAATGAAAAACTGTTTTTT

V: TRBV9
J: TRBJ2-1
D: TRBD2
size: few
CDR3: CASSVATSGNNEQFF
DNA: TGTGCCAGCAGCGTAGCGACTAGCGGGAACAATGAGCAGTTCTTC

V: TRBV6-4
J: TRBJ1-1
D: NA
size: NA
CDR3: CASSDSGRRGGRVEAFF
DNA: TGTGCCAGCAGTGACTCGGGAAGGCGAGGGGGGCGAGTTGAAGCTTTCTTT

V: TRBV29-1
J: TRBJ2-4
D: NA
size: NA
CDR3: CSSSGEAKNIQYF
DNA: TGCAGCTCTTCAGGGGAAGCCAAAAACATTCAGTACTTC

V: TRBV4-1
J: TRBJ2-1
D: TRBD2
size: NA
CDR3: CASSQGSGRVYNEQFF
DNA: TGCGCCAGCAGCCAAGGTAGCGGGAGGGTATACAATGAGCAGTTCTTC

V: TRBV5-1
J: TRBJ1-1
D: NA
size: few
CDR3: CASNTEENTEAFF
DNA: TGCGCCAGCAATACAGAGGAGAACACTGAAGCTTTCTTT

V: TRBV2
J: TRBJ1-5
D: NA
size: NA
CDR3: CASSGTVSNQPQHF
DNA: TGTGCCAGCAGTGGTACAGTAAGCAATCAGCCCCAGCATTTT

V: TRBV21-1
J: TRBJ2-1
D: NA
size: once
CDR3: CASSKPGSYNEQFF
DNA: TGTGCCAGCAGCAAGCCAGGCTCCTACAATGAGCAGTTCTTC

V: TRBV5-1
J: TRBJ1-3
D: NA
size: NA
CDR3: CASSSIGNTIYF
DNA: TGCGCCAGCAGCTCAATAGGAAACACCATATATTTT

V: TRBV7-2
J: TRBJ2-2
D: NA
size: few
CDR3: CASSLQNGFGELFF
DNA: TGTGCCAGCAGCTTGCAAAATGGGTTCGGGGAGCTGTTTTTT

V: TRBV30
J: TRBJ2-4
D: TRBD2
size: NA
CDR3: CAWSTLTGTSGSLAKNIQYF
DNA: TGTGCCTGGAGTACACTTACCGGGACTAGCGGGAGTCTAGCCAAAAACATTCAGTACTTC

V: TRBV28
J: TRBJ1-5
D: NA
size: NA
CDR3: CASSLYGDSNQPQHF
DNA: TGTGCCAGCAGTTTATATGGGGATAGCAATCAGCCCCAGCATTTT

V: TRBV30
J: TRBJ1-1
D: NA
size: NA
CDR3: CAWSGLPGLGLPEAFF
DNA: TGTGCCTGGAGTGGACTCCCCGGGCTGGGGTTGCCCGAAGCTTTCTTT

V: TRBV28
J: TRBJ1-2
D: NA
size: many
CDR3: CASSLQGYGYTF
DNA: TGTGCCAGCAGTTTACAGGGCTATGGCTACACCTTC

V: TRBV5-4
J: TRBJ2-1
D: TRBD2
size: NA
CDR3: CASGGRNNEQFF
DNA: TGTGCCTCGGGGGGGAGGAACAATGAGCAGTTCTTC

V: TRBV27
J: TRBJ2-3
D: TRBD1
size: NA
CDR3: CASSLFLLPGQGTDTQYF
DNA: TGTGCCAGCAGTTTATTTCTCCTACCGGGACAGGGGACAGATACGCAGTATTTT

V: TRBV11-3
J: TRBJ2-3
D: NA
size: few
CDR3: CASSSRPADTQYF
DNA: TGTGCCAGCAGCTCCAGGCCAGCAGATACGCAGTATTTT

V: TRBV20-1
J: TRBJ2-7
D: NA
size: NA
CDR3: CSATAHYEQYF
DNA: TGCAGTGCTACCGCACACTACGAGCAGTACTTC